This TCR beta chain was sequenced for a study of blood T cell repertoires in COVID-19 (dated by TCRdb to 2019 to 2021). About the study as a whole: Samples covering the acute and convalescent phases of COVID-19 were provided by collaborators in the United States, Italy and Spain. Sample metadata almost always included a de-identified subject ID, COVID-19 status, age in years and sex. The repertoires were released in a freely available public database intended as a resource for research on the immune response to SARS-CoV-2. Where available, HLA class I and class II types were obtained from metadata supplied by the sample provider rather than from assay-based typing. Samples came from the ongoing ImmuneRACE study (first 160 participants) plus 1,254 subjects from 6 global collaborators. The material from the prospective study consisted of cDNA or gDNA derived from T cells, B-cell-depleted T cells, or PBMCs. Deeply sampled blood TCRbeta repertoires from subjects exposed to, actively infected with, or recovered from COVID-19 were included in the dataset.

After removal of 4 bases from V and 2 bases from J, the junction retains 7 bases not matched to a gene. From the cysteine up to the phenylalanine, the CDR3 has a length of 17 residues. Just CDR3 DNA is preserved here, 51 bases in frame from base 1. The CDR1 and CDR2 encoded by the germline V gene are SGHNT and YENEEA. Results the study describes overall, beyond this receptor: The amount of clinical and demographic metadata varied by source and participant and was provided uncurated.

TCRbeta CDR3 regions were amplified from genomic DNA by means of the immunoSEQ Assay, a bias-controlled multiplex PCR. As for the authors' bioinformatics: The number of nucleated cells in each sample was estimated from the amplification of reference gene primers within the assay. Sequence reads were collapsed and filtered to measure the absolute abundance of every unique TCRbeta CDR3 rearrangement. For each sample, productive Simpson clonality was calculated by taking the square root of Simpson's diversity index across productive rearrangements. TCRdb took this table from immuneACCESS and kept in-frame rearrangements with V and J called. Such tables lack part of the clones; where checked against another copy, unresolved V genes explain under half of the gap, and the rest is unexplained. That table supplies the V and J calls and clone size; D and trimming were determined from the DNA. Across this sample there are approximately 220,000 clones, with approximately 88% seen only once. Together, the top ten hold 2.5% to 3% of the sample.

Comment on this clone: It lacks a known antigen. Within one base of it there is no much larger clone, and no base qualities were kept.

Enrolling through a virtual design, the prospective study's participants ranged in age from roughly 18 to 100 years and lived across roughly 24 United States geographic areas. In the prospective study, participants were assigned to cohorts based on the clinical history participants reported in a screening survey and a study questionnaire. Mobile phlebotomists in the prospective study collected whole blood, serum and a nasopharyngeal or oropharyngeal swab from every participant. Participants in the prospective study had the option to provide additional blood draws and questionnaires over a roughly two-month period. Before DNA extraction, prospective study blood samples were shipped either frozen or at room temperature.

The V and J genes are TRBV11-3 and TRBJ2-3; TRBD2 fits 12 bases in the junction. The clonotype originates from a woman in her thirties with acute COVID-19. The sequenced material came from PBMCs or T cells enriched from blood (not recorded which). The bases are TGTGCCAGCAGCTCGGGACTAGCGGGCCCCGCCACAGATACGCAGTATTTT. Translated, this is CASSSGLAGPATDTQYF.